This T cell receptor (beta chain) derives from a study of T cells after yellow fever vaccination. Study overall: Staining for CD3, CD45RA, CCR7 and CD95 enabled sorting of EM, EMRA, CM and Tscm memory subsets. Libraries from low-cell-number fractions were prepared with the SMART-Seq v4 Ultra Low Input RNA kit.

For TCR, cDNA came from 5'RACE template switching, which added a universal primer site and UMIs. Each CDR3 protein gets one entry after TCRdb re-called the 5' RACE reads with MiXCR. The table lists about 58,000 distinct CDR3 sequences, approximately 6.1% of them singletons. This CDR3 has 12 residues. The germline V and J ends were trimmed by 2 bases and 5 bases, with 7 bases remaining between them. Per the germline V gene, CDR1 is SGHNT and CDR2 is YYREEE (reference sequence). Study observations and caveats: Clones from primary vaccination mostly reappeared after the booster (over 95% CD4, approximately 91% CD8).

The TCR was taken from a man between 18 and 29 years old who received the YFV17D yellow fever vaccine. The sample here was PBMCs, either bulk or a sorted T-cell subset (CD4+, CD8+, memory, or dextramer-sorted; not recorded which), taken on the day of the yellow fever booster vaccination. The chain recombines TRBV5-4 with TRBJ2-5; D possibly matches TRBD1 or TRBD2 (5 bases each). CDR3 DNA: TGTGCCAGCAGCTTAGGGGAGGAGACCCAGTACTTC. This sequence encodes CASSLGEETQYF.